The rows below give T cell receptor beta chains drawn from one sample of a study of circulating and synovial CD4+ cells in juvenile arthritis. The data were produced by immunoSEQ multiplex PCR, yet TCRdb's version contains in-frame clones alone and is incomplete. Here the sample spans around 15,000 clones, 90% to 95% being singletons. The sample consisted of CD4+ T cells from blood. These receptor sequences come from a human donor with juvenile idiopathic arthritis. CDR3s include the opening cysteine and the closing phenylalanine or tryptophan. A D gene is named only where the DNA matches it firmly. Clone size is shown for a subset of rows, as once, few, many or a class of expanded clone.

TRBJ1-1 | - | TRBV19 | - | CASSIRRVAFF | TGTGCCAGTAGTATCCGCAGGGTCGCTTTCTTT
TRBJ1-3 | - | TRBV2 | - | CASRDRAGNTIYF | TGTGCCAGCCGAGACAGAGCTGGAAACACCATATATTTT
TRBJ1-4 | TRBD1 | TRBV10-2 | - | CATMDRGTSNSNEKLFF | TGCGCCACCATGGACAGGGGAACATCCAATTCCAATGAAAAACTGTTTTTT
TRBJ2-7 | TRBD1 | TRBV19 | - | CASSYGTGVTYEQYF | TGTGCCAGTAGTTACGGGACAGGAGTCACCTACGAGCAGTACTTC
TRBJ1-3 | - | TRBV7-2 | - | CASSLEGDSGNTIYF | TGTGCCAGCAGCTTAGAAGGGGACTCTGGAAACACCATATATTTT
TRBJ2-5 | - | TRBV7-6 | - | CASSQNTGYRGQETQYF | TGTGCCAGCAGCCAAAATACAGGGTACCGGGGACAAGAGACCCAGTACTTC
TRBJ1-1 | - | TRBV10-1 | few | CASSGAAANTEAFF | TGCGCCAGCAGTGGCGCGGCAGCCAACACTGAAGCTTTCTTT
TRBJ1-1 | - | TRBV19 | - | CASSLDSWNTEAFF | TGTGCCAGTAGTCTGGACAGTTGGAACACTGAAGCTTTCTTT
TRBJ2-1 | - | TRBV11-1 | once | CASSLDQVGGNEQFF | TGTGCCAGCAGCTTAGATCAGGTCGGGGGCAATGAGCAGTTCTTC
TRBJ1-1 | - | TRBV15 | few | CATSRPPRYTEAFF | TGTGCCACCAGCAGGCCTCCCAGGTACACTGAAGCTTTCTTT
TRBJ2-5 | TRBD2 | TRBV5-4 | - | CASSPSGRSGETQYF | TGTGCCAGCAGTCCTAGCGGGAGGTCAGGGGAGACCCAGTACTTC
TRBJ1-1 | - | TRBV7-9 | - | CAFLPKTGTRKAFF | TGTGCCTTCCTTCCCAAGACAGGTACAAGGAAAGCTTTCTTT
TRBJ2-3 | - | TRBV20-1 | - | CSAMTGTQYF | TGCAGTGCTATGACAGGAACGCAGTATTTT
TRBJ1-2 | - | TRBV9 | - | CASSVPWARGGYTF | TGTGCCAGCAGCGTCCCCTGGGCGAGGGGGGGCTACACCTTC
TRBJ2-7 | - | TRBV18 | - | CASSPPGGISYEQYF | TGTGCCAGCTCACCACCGGGGGGTATCTCCTACGAGCAGTACTTC
TRBJ1-5 | - | TRBV7-2 | once | CASSLAGGGNQPQHF | TGTGCCAGCAGCTTAGCTGGAGGGGGCAATCAGCCCCAGCATTTT
TRBJ2-3 | - | TRBV5-6 | - | CASSGLTGPVRYF | TGTGCCAGCAGCGGGCTGACAGGCCCCGTTAGGTATTTT
TRBJ1-2 | - | TRBV28 | - | CASSYGTKYGYTF | TGTGCCAGCAGTTACGGGACAAAATATGGCTACACCTTC
TRBJ1-3 | - | TRBV4-2 | - | CASSQDGGAGNTIYF | TGTGCCAGCAGCCAAGATGGGGGGGCTGGAAACACCATATATTTT
TRBJ2-7 | - | TRBV6-5 | - | CASSYRDEQYF | TGTGCCAGCAGTTACAGAGATGAGCAGTACTTC
TRBJ2-7 | - | TRBV7-6 | once | CASSSLSAGDTYEQYF | TGTGCCAGCAGCTCTTTATCAGCGGGCGATACCTACGAGCAGTACTTC
TRBJ1-2 | - | TRBV30 | - | CAWGKLGHVNYGYTF | TGTGCCTGGGGAAAATTGGGACACGTTAACTATGGCTACACCTTC
TRBJ2-2 | TRBD2 | TRBV4-2 | - | CASSQTGLASEELFF | TGTGCCAGCAGCCAAACGGGACTAGCATCCGAAGAGCTGTTTTTT
TRBJ2-1 | TRBD1 | TRBV4-1 | - | CASSTRQGRNNEQFF | TGCGCCAGCAGCACCCGACAGGGCCGGAACAATGAGCAGTTCTTC
TRBJ2-7 | - | TRBV7-2 | once | CASSPRDSSYEQYF | TGTGCCAGCAGCCCAAGGGACTCGTCCTACGAGCAGTACTTC
TRBJ2-6 | TRBD1 | TRBV19 | - | CASSMDRAPGANVLTF | TGTGCCAGTAGTATGGACAGGGCCCCTGGGGCCAACGTCCTGACTTTC
TRBJ1-6 | TRBD1 | TRBV5-1 | - | CASSLETGNSPLHF | TGCGCCAGCAGCTTGGAGACAGGGAATTCCCCCCTCCACTTT
TRBJ2-1 | TRBD2 | TRBV4-3 | few | CASSQGDYQYYNEQFF | TGCGCCAGCAGCCAAGGGGACTACCAATACTACAATGAGCAGTTCTTC
TRBJ2-1 | TRBD1 | TRBV5-5 | - | CASSAGQGNYNEQFF | TGTGCCAGCAGCGCCGGACAGGGGAACTACAATGAGCAGTTCTTC
TRBJ1-5 | - | TRBV9 | - | CASSVDGQPNQPQHF | TGTGCCAGCAGCGTAGACGGACAGCCCAATCAGCCCCAGCATTTT
TRBJ1-4 | TRBD1 | TRBV18 | once | CASSPPTGMEDNEKLFF | TGTGCCAGCTCACCACCGACAGGGATGGAGGATAATGAAAAACTGTTTTTT